Listed below are T cell receptor beta chains from one sample, sequenced in a study of radiotherapy plus CTLA-4 blockade in lung cancer. The protocol was immunoSEQ multiplex PCR, while the TCRdb copy is restricted to in-frame clones and leaves out a portion. Of 70,000 to 95,000 clones in the sample, approximately 82% are singletons; the top ten hold less than 15%. The sample in question was peripheral blood, obtained from a patient treated with radiotherapy plus ipilimumab. The receptors stem from a human donor with non-small cell lung cancer that progressed on radiotherapy plus ipilimumab. Both conserved end residues are part of each CDR3. A D gene is named only where the DNA matches it firmly. The size field is filled for only some rows; it gives once, few, many or a size class.

D: NA
V: TRBV19
J: TRBJ2-2
size: once
CDR3: CASRVGRGNTGELFF
DNA: TGTGCCAGCAGGGTAGGCCGCGGAAACACCGGGGAGCTGTTTTTT

D: NA
V: TRBV10-3
J: TRBJ2-7
size: few
CDR3: CAISESSTPYEQYF
DNA: TGTGCCATCAGTGAGTCTAGCACACCCTACGAGCAGTACTTC

D: TRBD2
V: TRBV7-2
J: TRBJ2-3
size: NA
CDR3: CASAGGATQYF
DNA: TGTGCCAGCGCCGGGGGGGCCACGCAGTATTTT

D: NA
V: TRBV6-1
J: TRBJ2-1
size: NA
CDR3: CASRRGSAYNEQFF
DNA: TGTGCCAGCAGGCGGGGAAGCGCCTACAATGAGCAGTTCTTC

D: NA
V: TRBV6-5
J: TRBJ2-7
size: NA
CDR3: CASSSPRTGSYEQYF
DNA: TGTGCCAGCAGTTCCCCTCGGACGGGGTCCTACGAGCAGTACTTC

D: NA
V: TRBV5-6
J: TRBJ2-1
size: NA
CDR3: CASSLGFDEQFF
DNA: TGTGCCAGCAGCTTGGGATTCGATGAGCAGTTCTTC

D: NA
V: TRBV27
J: TRBJ1-5
size: NA
CDR3: CASSLSWGYNQPQHF
DNA: TGTGCCAGCAGTTTATCGTGGGGATACAATCAGCCCCAGCATTTT

D: NA
V: TRBV7-2
J: TRBJ1-2
size: few
CDR3: CASSPDTAANYGYTF
DNA: TGTGCCAGCAGCCCAGACACCGCCGCTAACTATGGCTACACCTTC

D: NA
V: TRBV6-6
J: TRBJ2-3
size: NA
CDR3: CASSYLAATDTQYF
DNA: TGTGCCAGCAGTTACTTAGCGGCCACAGATACGCAGTATTTT

D: NA
V: TRBV6-4
J: TRBJ2-7
size: NA
CDR3: CASSEWPDREQYF
DNA: TGTGCCAGCAGTGAGTGGCCCGATCGCGAGCAGTACTTC

D: TRBD2
V: TRBV18
J: TRBJ2-3
size: NA
CDR3: CASSSGRGGRTDTQYF
DNA: TGTGCCAGCTCATCTGGACGGGGGGGCCGGACAGATACGCAGTATTTT

D: NA
V: TRBV7-2
J: TRBJ1-4
size: NA
CDR3: CASSLVGGTGTEKLFF
DNA: TGTGCCAGCAGCTTAGTCGGGGGAACTGGTACTGAAAAACTGTTTTTT

D: TRBD2
V: TRBV27
J: TRBJ2-3
size: NA
CDR3: CASSYGSRGRGTDTQYF
DNA: TGTGCCAGCAGTTATGGGTCGAGAGGGAGGGGTACAGATACGCAGTATTTT

D: TRBD2
V: TRBV5-4
J: TRBJ2-3
size: NA
CDR3: CASSLGGNTQYF
DNA: TGTGCCAGCAGTTTGGGGGGGAACACGCAGTATTTT

D: TRBD1
V: TRBV27
J: TRBJ1-1
size: NA
CDR3: CASSQDRVGMNTEAFF
DNA: TGTGCCAGCAGTCAAGACAGGGTTGGGATGAACACTGAAGCTTTCTTT

D: NA
V: TRBV5-5
J: TRBJ1-2
size: NA
CDR3: CASSFGVNYGYTF
DNA: TGTGCCAGCAGCTTTGGAGTAAACTATGGCTACACCTTC

D: NA
V: TRBV19
J: TRBJ1-2
size: NA
CDR3: CASTPLWAQKTDGYTF
DNA: TGTGCCAGTACCCCTCTGTGGGCCCAAAAAACGGATGGCTACACCTTC

D: NA
V: TRBV4-1
J: TRBJ2-5
size: NA
CDR3: CASSQDLGWRQETQYF
DNA: TGCGCCAGCAGCCAAGATCTAGGGTGGCGCCAAGAGACCCAGTACTTC

D: NA
V: TRBV28
J: TRBJ1-6
size: NA
CDR3: CASSLRRLDNSPLHF
DNA: TGTGCCAGCAGTTTAAGGCGTTTGGACAATTCACCCCTCCACTTT

D: NA
V: TRBV18
J: TRBJ1-1
size: NA
CDR3: CASSLLPRLVNTEAFF
DNA: TGTGCCAGCTCGCTTCTCCCCCGCTTGGTGAACACTGAAGCTTTCTTT

D: NA
V: TRBV19
J: TRBJ2-7
size: few
CDR3: CASSIGPGLEQYF
DNA: TGTGCCAGTAGTATTGGTCCGGGCCTCGAGCAGTACTTC

D: TRBD2
V: TRBV18
J: TRBJ2-3
size: NA
CDR3: CASSLTGLAGGGDTQYF
DNA: TGTGCCAGCTCACTTACCGGACTAGCGGGAGGAGGAGATACGCAGTATTTT

D: NA
V: TRBV5-4
J: TRBJ2-1
size: NA
CDR3: CASSLANGGTEQFF
DNA: TGTGCCAGCAGCTTGGCCAACGGAGGCACCGAGCAGTTCTTC

D: TRBD1
V: TRBV7-9
J: TRBJ2-7
size: NA
CDR3: CASSSTDRATWEQYF
DNA: TGTGCCAGCAGCTCTACGGACAGGGCCACCTGGGAGCAGTACTTC

D: TRBD1
V: TRBV19
J: TRBJ1-6
size: few
CDR3: CASSGAGGNSPLHF
DNA: TGTGCCAGTAGTGGTGCAGGGGGGAATTCACCCCTCCACTTT

D: NA
V: TRBV28
J: TRBJ1-4
size: NA
CDR3: CASSLFTRGGDEKLFF
DNA: TGTGCCAGCAGTTTATTTACTAGGGGAGGGGACGAAAAACTGTTTTTT

D: TRBD2
V: TRBV5-1
J: TRBJ2-7
size: NA
CDR3: CASSAGGAEQYF
DNA: TGCGCCAGCAGCGCGGGAGGAGCCGAGCAGTACTTC

D: NA
V: TRBV7-6
J: TRBJ2-4
size: few
CDR3: CASSLNPPGQINKNIQYF
DNA: TGTGCCAGCAGCTTAAACCCCCCCGGGCAGATAAACAAAAACATTCAGTACTTC

D: TRBD1
V: TRBV27
J: TRBJ2-7
size: NA
CDR3: CASSFIRDSSFYEQYF
DNA: TGTGCCAGCAGTTTCATTCGGGACAGCTCCTTCTACGAGCAGTACTTC

D: TRBD1
V: TRBV19
J: TRBJ1-1
size: NA
CDR3: CASSQGTGRADTEAFF
DNA: TGTGCCAGTAGTCAGGGGACAGGGAGGGCGGACACTGAAGCTTTCTTT

D: NA
V: TRBV6-1
J: TRBJ2-1
size: NA
CDR3: CASSERTAPTYNEQFF
DNA: TGTGCCAGCAGTGAAAGGACGGCACCTACCTACAATGAGCAGTTCTTC

D: TRBD1
V: TRBV12-5
J: TRBJ1-2
size: NA
CDR3: CASGWTGSSYGYTF
DNA: TGTGCTAGTGGTTGGACAGGGTCTAGCTATGGCTACACCTTC

D: TRBD2
V: TRBV6-1
J: TRBJ2-7
size: NA
CDR3: CASLIAGGPYEQYF
DNA: TGTGCCAGCTTAATAGCGGGAGGGCCGTACGAGCAGTACTTC

D: TRBD2
V: TRBV2
J: TRBJ2-1
size: NA
CDR3: CASRGTSGAYNEQFF
DNA: TGTGCCAGTAGAGGGACTAGCGGGGCCTACAATGAGCAGTTCTTC

D: NA
V: TRBV25-1
J: TRBJ2-6
size: NA
CDR3: CASSYSGANVLTF
DNA: TGTGCCAGCAGTTACTCTGGGGCCAACGTCCTGACTTTC

D: NA
V: TRBV18
J: TRBJ1-2
size: NA
CDR3: CASSPGAGRFYGYTF
DNA: TGTGCCAGCTCACCGGGGGCCGGGCGTTTCTATGGCTACACCTTC

D: NA
V: TRBV19
J: TRBJ2-5
size: NA
CDR3: CASSIGDGGSVSQYF
DNA: TGTGCCAGTAGTATCGGGGACGGCGGTTCGGTATCCCAGTACTTC